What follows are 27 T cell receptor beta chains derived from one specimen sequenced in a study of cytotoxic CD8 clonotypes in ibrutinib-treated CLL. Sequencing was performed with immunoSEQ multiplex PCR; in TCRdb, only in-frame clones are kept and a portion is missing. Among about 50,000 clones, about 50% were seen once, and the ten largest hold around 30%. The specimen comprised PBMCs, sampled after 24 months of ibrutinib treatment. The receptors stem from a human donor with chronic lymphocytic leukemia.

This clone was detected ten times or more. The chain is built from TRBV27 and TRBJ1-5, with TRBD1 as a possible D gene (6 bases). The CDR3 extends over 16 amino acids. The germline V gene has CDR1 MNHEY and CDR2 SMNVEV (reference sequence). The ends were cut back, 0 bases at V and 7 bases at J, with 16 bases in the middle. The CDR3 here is CASSLSMQGRTQPQHF. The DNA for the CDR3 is TGTGCCAGCAGTTTATCGATGCAGGGGCGAACCCAGCCCCAGCATTTT.

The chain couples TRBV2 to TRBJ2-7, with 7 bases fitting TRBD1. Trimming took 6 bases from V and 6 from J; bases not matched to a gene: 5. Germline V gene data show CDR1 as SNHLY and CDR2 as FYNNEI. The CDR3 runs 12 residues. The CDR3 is CASRNQGVEQYF. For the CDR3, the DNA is TGTGCCAGCAGAAACCAGGGGGTCGAGCAGTACTTC.

The CDR3: CATSLPGGGLTEAFF. In DNA form, the CDR3 reads TGTGCCACCAGTCTTCCCGGAGGGGGATTAACTGAAGCTTTCTTT. The chain links TRBV15 to TRBJ1-1; maybe TRBD1 (6 bases). Trimming cost V 6 bases and J 5 bases, with 19 bases left between them. Germline V gives CDR1 LNHNV, CDR2 YYDKDF (reference sequence). This CDR3 spans 15 amino acids.

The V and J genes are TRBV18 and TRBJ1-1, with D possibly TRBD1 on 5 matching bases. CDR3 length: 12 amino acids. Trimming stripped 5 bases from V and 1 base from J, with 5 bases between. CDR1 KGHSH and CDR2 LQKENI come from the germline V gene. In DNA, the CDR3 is TGTGCCAGCTCAACAGGGAACACTGAAGCTTTCTTT. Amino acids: CASSTGNTEAFF. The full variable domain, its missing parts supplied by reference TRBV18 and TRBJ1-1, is NAGVMQNPRHLVRRRGQEARLRCSPMKGHSHVYWYRQLPEEGLKFMVYLQKENIIDESGMPKERFSAEFPKEGPSILRIQQVVRGDSAAYFCASSTGNTEAFFGQGTRLTVV.

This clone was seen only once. The DNA of the CDR3 is TGTGCCACCAGCAGTATGGATAACACTGAAGCTTTCTTT. This translates into CATSSMDNTEAFF. V is TRBV15 and J is TRBJ1-1; D unclear. This CDR3 has 13 residues. V lost 3 bases and J lost 2, with 7 bases in between. Germline V gives CDR1 LNHNV, CDR2 YYDKDF (reference sequence).

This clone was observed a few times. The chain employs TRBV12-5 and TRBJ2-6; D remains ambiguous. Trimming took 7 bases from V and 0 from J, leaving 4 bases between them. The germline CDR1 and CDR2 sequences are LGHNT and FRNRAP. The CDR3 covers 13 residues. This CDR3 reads CASEDSGANVLTF. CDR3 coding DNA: TGTGCTAGTGAAGACTCTGGGGCCAACGTCCTGACTTTC.

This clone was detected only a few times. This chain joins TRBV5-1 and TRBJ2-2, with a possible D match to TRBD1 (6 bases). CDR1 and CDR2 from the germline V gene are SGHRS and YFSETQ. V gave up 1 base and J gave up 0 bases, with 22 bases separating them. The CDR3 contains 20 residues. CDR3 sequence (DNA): TGCGCCAGCAGCTTGCCCTCTCGACTTGGGGGCTCCACGAACACCGGGGAGCTGTTTTTT. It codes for CASSLPSRLGGSTNTGELFF.

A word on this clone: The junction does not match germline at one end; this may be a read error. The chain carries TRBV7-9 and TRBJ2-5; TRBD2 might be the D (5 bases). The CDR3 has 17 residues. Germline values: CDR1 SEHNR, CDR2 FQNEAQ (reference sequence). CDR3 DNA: TGTGCCAGCAGTCTCGGGGTACAGAGCCTCTCACAAGGGACCCAGTACTTC. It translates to CASSLGVQSLSQGTQYF.

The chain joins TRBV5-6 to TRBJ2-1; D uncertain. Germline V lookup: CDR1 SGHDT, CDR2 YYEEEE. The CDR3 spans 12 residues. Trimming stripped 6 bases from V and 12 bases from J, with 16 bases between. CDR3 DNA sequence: TGTGCCAGCACCGACCTCCTTGCCCCGCAGTTCTTC. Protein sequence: CASTDLLAPQFF.

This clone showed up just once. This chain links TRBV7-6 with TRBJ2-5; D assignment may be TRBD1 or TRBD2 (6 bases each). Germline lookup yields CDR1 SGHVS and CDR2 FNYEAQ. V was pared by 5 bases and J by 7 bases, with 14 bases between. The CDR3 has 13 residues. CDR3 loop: CASSGGTSATQYF. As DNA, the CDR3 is TGTGCCAGCAGCGGAGGGACATCCGCGACCCAGTACTTC. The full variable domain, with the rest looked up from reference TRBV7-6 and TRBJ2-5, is GAGVSQSPRYKVTKRGQDVALRCDPISGHVSLYWYRQALGQGPEFLTYFNYEAQQDKSGLPNDRFSAERPEGSISTLTIQRTEQRDSAMYRCASSGGTSATQYFGPGTRLLVL.

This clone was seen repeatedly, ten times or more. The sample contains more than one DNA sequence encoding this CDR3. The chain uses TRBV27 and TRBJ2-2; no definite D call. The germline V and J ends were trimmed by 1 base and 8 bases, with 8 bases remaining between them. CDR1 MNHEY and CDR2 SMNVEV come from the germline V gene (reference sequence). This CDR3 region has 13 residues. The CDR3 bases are TGTGCCAGCAGTTTATGGGGAAATGGGGAGCTGTTTTTT. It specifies CASSLWGNGELFF.

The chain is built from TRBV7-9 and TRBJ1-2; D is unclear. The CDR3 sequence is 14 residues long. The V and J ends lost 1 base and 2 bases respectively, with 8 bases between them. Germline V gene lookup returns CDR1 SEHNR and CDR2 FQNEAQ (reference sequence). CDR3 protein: CASSLGGSNYGYTF. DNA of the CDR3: TGTGCCAGCAGCTTAGGAGGGTCCAACTATGGCTACACCTTC.

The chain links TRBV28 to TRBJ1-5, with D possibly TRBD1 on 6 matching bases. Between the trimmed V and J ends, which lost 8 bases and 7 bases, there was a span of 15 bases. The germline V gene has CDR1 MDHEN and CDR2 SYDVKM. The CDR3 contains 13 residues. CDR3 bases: TGTGCCAGCGAAAACAGGGTTCGGCAGCCCCAGCATTTT. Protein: CASENRVRQPQHF. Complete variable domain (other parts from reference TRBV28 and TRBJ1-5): DVKVTQSSRYLVKRTGEKVFLECVQDMDHENMFWYRQDPGLGLRLIYFSYDVKMKEKGDIPEGYSVSREKKERFSLILESASTNQTSMYLCASENRVRQPQHFGDGTRLSIL.

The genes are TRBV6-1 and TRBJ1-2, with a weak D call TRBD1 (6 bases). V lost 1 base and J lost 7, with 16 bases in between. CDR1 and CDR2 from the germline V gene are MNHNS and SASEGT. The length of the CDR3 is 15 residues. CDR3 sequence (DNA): TGTGCCAGCAGTGAAGAGGGATGGGACACCGGTGGCTACACCTTC. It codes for CASSEEGWDTGGYTF.

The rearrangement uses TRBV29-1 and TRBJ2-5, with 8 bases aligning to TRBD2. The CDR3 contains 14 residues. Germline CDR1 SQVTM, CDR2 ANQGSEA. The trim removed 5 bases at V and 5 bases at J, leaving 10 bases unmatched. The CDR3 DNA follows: TGCAGCGTTCGACCGCGGCGGGGGGTGGAGACCCAGTACTTC. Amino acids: CSVRPRRGVETQYF.

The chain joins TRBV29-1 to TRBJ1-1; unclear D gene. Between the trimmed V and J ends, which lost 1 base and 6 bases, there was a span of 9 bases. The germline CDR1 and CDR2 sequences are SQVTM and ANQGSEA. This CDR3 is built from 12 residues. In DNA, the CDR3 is TGCAGCGTTGAAGGCGGGCCGCCTGAAGCTTTCTTT. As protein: CSVEGGPPEAFF.

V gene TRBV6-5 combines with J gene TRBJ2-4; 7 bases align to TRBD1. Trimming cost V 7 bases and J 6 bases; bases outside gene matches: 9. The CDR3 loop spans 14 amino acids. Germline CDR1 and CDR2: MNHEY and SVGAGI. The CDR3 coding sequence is TGTGCCAGCACCGCACCGGGACAGAGAAACATTCAGTACTTC. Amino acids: CASTAPGQRNIQYF.

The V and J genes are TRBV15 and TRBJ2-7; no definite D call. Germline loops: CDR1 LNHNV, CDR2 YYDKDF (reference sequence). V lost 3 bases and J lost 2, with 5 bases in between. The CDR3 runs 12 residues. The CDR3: CATSRGTYEQYF. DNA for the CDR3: TGTGCCACCAGCAGGGGGACCTACGAGCAGTACTTC.

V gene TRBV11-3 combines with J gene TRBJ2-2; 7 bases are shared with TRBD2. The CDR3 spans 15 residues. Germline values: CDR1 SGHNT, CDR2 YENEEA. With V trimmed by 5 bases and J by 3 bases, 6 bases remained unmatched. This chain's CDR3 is CASSPSLADTGELFF. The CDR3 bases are TGTGCCAGCAGCCCCTCTCTAGCGGACACCGGGGAGCTGTTTTTT.

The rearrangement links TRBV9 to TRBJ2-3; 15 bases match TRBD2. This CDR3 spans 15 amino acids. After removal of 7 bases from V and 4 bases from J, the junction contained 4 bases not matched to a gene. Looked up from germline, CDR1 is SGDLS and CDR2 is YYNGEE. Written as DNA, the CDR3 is TGTGCCAGCTGGAGGACTAGCGGGGGGGCAGATACGCAGTATTTT. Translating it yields CASWRTSGGADTQYF. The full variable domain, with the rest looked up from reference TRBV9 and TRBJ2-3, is DSGVTQTPKHLITATGQRVTLRCSPRSGDLSVYWYQQSLDQGLQFLIQYYNGEERAKGNILERFSAQQFPDLHSELNLSSLELGDSALYFCASWRTSGGADTQYFGPGTRLTVL.

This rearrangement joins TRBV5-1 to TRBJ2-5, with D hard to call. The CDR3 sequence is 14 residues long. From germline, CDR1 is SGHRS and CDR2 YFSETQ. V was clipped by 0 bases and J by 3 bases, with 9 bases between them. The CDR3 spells CASSLGQPEETQYF. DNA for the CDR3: TGCGCCAGCAGCTTGGGGCAGCCAGAAGAGACCCAGTACTTC.

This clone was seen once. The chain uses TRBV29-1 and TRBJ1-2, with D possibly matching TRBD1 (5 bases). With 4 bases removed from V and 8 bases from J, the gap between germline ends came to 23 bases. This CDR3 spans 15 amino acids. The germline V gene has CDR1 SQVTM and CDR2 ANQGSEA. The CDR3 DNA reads TGCAGCGTTGTGGGATTCGGGGGGATTACAGCCGGCTACACCTTC. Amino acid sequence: CSVVGFGGITAGYTF.

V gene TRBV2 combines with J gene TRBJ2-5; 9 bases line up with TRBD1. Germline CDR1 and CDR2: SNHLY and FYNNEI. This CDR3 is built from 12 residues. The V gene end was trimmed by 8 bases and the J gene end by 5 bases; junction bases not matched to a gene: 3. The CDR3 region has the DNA TGTGCCAGCCAGGACAGGGGTGAGACCCAGTACTTC. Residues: CASQDRGETQYF.

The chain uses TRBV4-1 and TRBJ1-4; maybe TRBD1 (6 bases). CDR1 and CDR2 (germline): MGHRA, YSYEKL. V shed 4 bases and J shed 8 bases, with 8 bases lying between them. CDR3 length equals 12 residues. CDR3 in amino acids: CASSLQGEKLFF. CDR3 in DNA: TGCGCCAGCAGCCTACAGGGAGAAAAACTGTTTTTT.

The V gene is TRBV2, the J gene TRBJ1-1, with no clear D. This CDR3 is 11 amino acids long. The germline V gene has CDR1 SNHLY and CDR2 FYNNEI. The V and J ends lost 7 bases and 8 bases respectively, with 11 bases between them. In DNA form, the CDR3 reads TGTGCCAGCAAGCAGTATTCCGAAGCTTTCTTT. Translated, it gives CASKQYSEAFF.

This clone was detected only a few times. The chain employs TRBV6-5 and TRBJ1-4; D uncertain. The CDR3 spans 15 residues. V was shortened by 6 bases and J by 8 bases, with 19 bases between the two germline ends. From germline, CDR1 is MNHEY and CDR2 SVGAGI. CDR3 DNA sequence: TGTGCCAGCAGCTTAGGGCAGCCCCTTACGGAAAAACTGTTTTTT. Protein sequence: CASSLGQPLTEKLFF.

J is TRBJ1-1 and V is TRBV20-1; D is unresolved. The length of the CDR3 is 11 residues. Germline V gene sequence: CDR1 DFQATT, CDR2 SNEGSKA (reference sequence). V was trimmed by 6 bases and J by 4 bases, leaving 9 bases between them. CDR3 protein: CSAARSTEAFF. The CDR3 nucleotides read TGCAGTGCCGCGAGGTCCACTGAAGCTTTCTTT.